This TCR beta chain was sequenced during a study of T cells expressing NK-cell markers. Study-level background: Repertoires of TCR beta were obtained from T cells sorted as CD3+CD56+NKG2C+, CD3+CD56+NKG2C- and CD3+CD56-NKG2C+. Seven donors tested HCMV-seropositive and one tested seronegative among the eight sequenced. Points from the study as a whole: The study found these clonotypes also leading the CD3+CD56-NKG2C+ fraction in a few donors.

With regard to this clonotype: The antigen remains unidentified.

UMIs were included in TCR beta cDNA generated by 5'RACE template switching. TCRdb reprocessed the 5' RACE reads; each CDR3 protein has one entry and no DNA is given. This sample carries 400,000 to 550,000 distinct CDR3 sequences, with 7.3% going to the ten biggest clones. The CDR3 extends over 16 amino acids. Germline V gives CDR1 SGHTA, CDR2 FQGNSA. This sequence was found in a woman aged 18-69 years in good health. Sequencing was carried out using blood T cells: a sorted CD56 or NKG2C T cell subset, CD4+ or CD8+ T cells, or bulk PBMC T cells (not recorded which). The rearrangement joins TRBV7-2 to TRBJ2-7; the TRBD2 assignment by TCRdb is unverifiable without DNA. The CDR3: CASSVGTSGSQYEQYF.